This TCR beta chain was retrieved from a study of cytomegalovirus exposure and HLA in healthy donors. At the level of the study: The approximately 110 validation repertoires used a platform that matched the one used for the 600 to 750 first-cohort repertoires, as a later analysis reported.

This clone was seen only a few times. Its antigen is currently unknown. Findings and limits, study-wide: As was reported, the classifier diagnosed cytomegalovirus status with high specificity and sensitivity.

Assay: immunoSEQ multiplex PCR; the TCRdb copy retains only in-frame clones and omits some. This table holds 150,000 to 180,000 clones, 70% to 90% found once. A roughly 120-subject validation cohort, separate from the 666-subject first cohort, supplied the donors. CDR3 length: 13 residues. Germline lookup yields CDR1 SNHLY and CDR2 FYNNEI. With 6 bases removed from V and 4 bases from J, the gap between germline ends came to 12 bases. This receptor was obtained from a human donor in good health. The rearrangement uses TRBV2 and TRBJ1-1; D ambiguous. The sample comprised PBMCs. The CDR3 DNA sequence: TGTGCCAGCAGGAAGGAGGGAAGCACTGAAGCTTTCTTT. Amino acids: CASRKEGSTEAFF.